Each of the 27 T cell receptor beta chains below was sequenced from the same sample in a study of shared clonotypes between healthy human individuals. Some clones are missing from TCRdb's copy, which holds only in-frame ones; the method was immunoSEQ multiplex PCR. Of around 2.5 million clones in the sample, 90% to 95% are singletons; the top ten hold roughly 0.36%. Sequencing used naive CD4+ T cells from PBMCs. The subset denotes: CD45RA+ positively selected. The receptors stem from a man between 18 and 35 years old in good health. Some clones in this sample may be carry-over from other donors' samples.

The genes are TRBV14 and TRBJ2-7; possible D gene TRBD2, 6 bases. The CDR3 has 13 residues. Germline CDR1 and CDR2: SGHDN and FVKESK. Trimming cost V 3 bases and J 0 bases, with 6 bases left between them. CDR3 loop: CASSHGSSYEQYF. CDR3 nucleotides: TGTGCCAGCAGCCACGGGAGCTCCTACGAGCAGTACTTC.

The V gene is TRBV12-5, the J gene TRBJ2-2; no firm D call. This CDR3 region has 15 residues. Trimming removed 2 bases at V and 0 bases at J, with 7 bases between. Germline V gene sequence: CDR1 LGHNT, CDR2 FRNRAP. This chain's CDR3 is CASGLLGPNTGELFF. The CDR3 nucleotides read TGTGCTAGTGGTTTGCTCGGGCCGAACACCGGGGAGCTGTTTTTT.

V and J are TRBV7-9 and TRBJ2-1; D is undetermined. The CDR3 is made up of 11 amino acids. Germline CDR1 is SEHNR and CDR2 is FQNEAQ (reference sequence). Trimming removed 10 bases from V and 4 bases from J, with 8 bases in between. CDR3 in amino acids: CAMETYNEQFF. Written as DNA, the CDR3 is TGTGCCATGGAGACGTACAATGAGCAGTTCTTC.

This chain uses TRBV5-1 with TRBJ1-1; D gene uncertain. In germline, CDR1 is SGHRS, CDR2 YFSETQ. The CDR3 totals 15 residues. The germline V and J ends were trimmed by 0 bases and 1 base, with 10 bases remaining between them. The CDR3 protein is CASSLERQKNTEAFF. The CDR3, as DNA: TGCGCCAGCAGCTTGGAAAGGCAGAAGAACACTGAAGCTTTCTTT.

This chain connects TRBV11-3 to TRBJ2-3, with D hard to call. Germline lookup yields CDR1 SGHNT and CDR2 YENEEA. Trimming removed 0 bases from V and 2 bases from J, with 9 bases in between. This CDR3 is 15 amino acids long. CDR3 protein: CASSLDGTATDTQYF. The CDR3 DNA follows: TGTGCCAGCAGCTTAGATGGAACAGCCACAGATACGCAGTATTTT.

This chain uses TRBV27 with TRBJ2-5, with TRBD1 matching 7 bases. Germline V lookup: CDR1 MNHEY, CDR2 SMNVEV (reference sequence). Trimming removed 3 bases from V and 5 bases from J; junction bases left unmatched: 9. This CDR3 contains 15 residues. CDR3 residues: CASSLVSGQWETQYF. CDR3 coding DNA: TGTGCCAGCAGTTTGGTATCGGGACAGTGGGAGACCCAGTACTTC.

The chain combines TRBV19 with TRBJ2-6; D not resolved. There are 14 residues in the CDR3. The germline V gene has CDR1 LNHDA and CDR2 SQIVND (reference sequence). Trimming removed 6 bases at V and 3 bases at J, with 9 bases between. This chain's CDR3 is CASSTPGGANVLTF. The CDR3 bases are TGTGCCAGTAGCACTCCGGGTGGGGCCAACGTCCTGACTTTC.

The V and J genes are TRBV9 and TRBJ2-7; TRBD1 aligns across 7 bases. CDR1 and CDR2 from the germline V gene are SGDLS and YYNGEE. The CDR3 has 14 residues. V lost 5 bases, J lost 5 bases, and 10 bases stayed unmatched. CDR3 region: CASSTGETLDEQYF. The CDR3 DNA is TGTGCCAGCAGTACAGGGGAGACTCTCGACGAGCAGTACTTC.

This rearrangement joins TRBV20-1 to TRBJ1-1; D is perhaps TRBD1 (5 bases). Germline values: CDR1 DFQATT, CDR2 SNEGSKA (reference sequence). The CDR3 is 10 residues long. Trimming pared 7 bases from V and 5 bases from J, leaving 8 bases between. CDR3 protein: CSGGWTEAFF. Here the CDR3 DNA reads TGCAGTGGGGGGTGGACTGAAGCTTTCTTT.

In regard to this clone: Other DNA sequences in this sample translate to the same CDR3. The rearrangement uses TRBV5-1 and TRBJ2-1; D call uncertain. The CDR3 runs to 13 residues. Trimming cost V 0 bases and J 3 bases, with 4 bases left between them. Germline CDR1 is SGHRS and CDR2 is YFSETQ. The CDR3 protein is CASSLDGYNEQFF. CDR3 nucleotide sequence: TGCGCCAGCAGCTTGGACGGCTACAATGAGCAGTTCTTC. Together with reference TRBV5-1 and TRBJ2-1, the CDR3 gives the full variable domain: KAGVTQTPRYLIKTRGQQVTLSCSPISGHRSVSWYQQTPGQGLQFLFEYFSETQRNKGNFPGRFSGRQFSNSRSEMNVSTLELGDSALYLCASSLDGYNEQFFGPGTRLTVL.

J is TRBJ2-7 and V is TRBV28; the match to TRBD1 covers 8 bases. The CDR3 is 15 amino acids. J was trimmed by 3 bases and V by 5 bases; bases with no gene match: 9. Germline CDR1 reads MDHEN; CDR2 reads SYDVKM. CDR3 loop: CASSDGLGQDYEQYF. CDR3 DNA sequence: TGTGCCAGCAGTGATGGTCTGGGACAGGACTACGAGCAGTACTTC.

V usage is TRBV6-6 and J usage is TRBJ2-7; D tentatively fits TRBD1 or TRBD2 (5 bases each). Germline V lookup: CDR1 MNHNY, CDR2 SVGAGI (reference sequence). Trimming cost V 2 bases and J 5 bases, with 16 bases left between them. The CDR3 is made up of 15 amino acids. CDR3 amino acids: CASSYPSGRADEQYF. Here the CDR3 DNA reads TGTGCCAGCAGTTACCCCAGCGGCAGGGCCGACGAGCAGTACTTC.

The chain carries TRBV18 and TRBJ2-3, with D hard to call. CDR3 length equals 14 residues. The V and J ends lost 4 bases and 5 bases respectively, with 13 bases between them. Germline loops: CDR1 KGHSH, CDR2 LQKENI. The CDR3 spells CASSLSHKGDTQYF. Here the CDR3 DNA reads TGTGCCAGCTCACTCAGCCACAAGGGAGATACGCAGTATTTT.

The CDR3 DNA reads TGTGCCAGCAGTTACTCCGGGACAGGACCACAAGAGACCCAGTACTTC. Translated, it gives CASSYSGTGPQETQYF. The chain recombines TRBV6-5 with TRBJ2-5, with TRBD1 identical over 8 bases. This CDR3 contains 16 residues. Looked up from germline, CDR1 is MNHEY and CDR2 is SVGAGI. J lost 2 bases, V lost 0 bases, and 5 bases had no gene match.

The genes are TRBV5-4 and TRBJ2-5, with D possibly being TRBD1 or TRBD2 (5 bases each). This CDR3 has 13 amino acids. Deletions cut 4 bases from V and 2 bases from J, with 9 bases between. Germline CDR1 SGHNT, CDR2 YYREEE (reference sequence). The chain's CDR3 is CASSEGRQETQYF. CDR3 DNA: TGTGCCAGCAGCGAGGGACGTCAAGAGACCCAGTACTTC.

The chain carries TRBV28 and TRBJ2-5; tentatively, D is TRBD2 (7 bases). Per germline, CDR1 MDHEN and CDR2 SYDVKM. The length of the CDR3 is 16 residues. The V and J ends lost 5 bases and 5 bases respectively, with 21 bases between them. In nucleotides, the CDR3 is TGTGCCAGCAGTGCCACGGGGGGCCCCACCGGGGAGACCCAGTACTTC. Translating gives CASSATGGPTGETQYF.

On this clone itself: Distinct nucleotide sequences in the sample also encode this CDR3. The chain combines TRBV7-6 with TRBJ2-5; D unresolved. The CDR3 loop spans 12 amino acids. Trimming removed 1 base from V and 5 bases from J, with 5 bases in between. Per germline, CDR1 SGHVS and CDR2 FNYEAQ. CDR3: CASSLVLETQYF. As DNA, the CDR3 is TGTGCCAGCAGCTTAGTCCTCGAGACCCAGTACTTC.

This chain connects TRBV27 to TRBJ2-1; D might be TRBD2 (6 bases). V was pared by 4 bases and J by 10 bases, with 11 bases between. The germline V gene encodes CDR1 MNHEY and CDR2 SMNVEV (reference sequence). The CDR3 consists of 12 residues. Here the CDR3 DNA reads TGTGCCAGCAGTTGGAGGGGCACCGAGCAGTTCTTC. It specifies CASSWRGTEQFF.

The genes are TRBV28 and TRBJ2-1; the match to TRBD2 covers 14 bases. CDR3 length equals 16 residues. The germline V gene encodes CDR1 MDHEN and CDR2 SYDVKM. Trimming took 2 bases from V and 7 from J; bases not matched to a gene: 4. CDR3 loop: CASSLPRTSGRNEQFF. The CDR3 nucleotides read TGTGCCAGCAGTTTACCCCGGACTAGCGGGAGGAATGAGCAGTTCTTC. The full variable domain, completed using reference TRBV28 and TRBJ2-1, is DVKVTQSSRYLVKRTGEKVFLECVQDMDHENMFWYRQDPGLGLRLIYFSYDVKMKEKGDIPEGYSVSREKKERFSLILESASTNQTSMYLCASSLPRTSGRNEQFFGPGTRLTVL.

The chain has TRBV4-1 and TRBJ2-7; weak D call: TRBD2 (5 bases). Trimming took 8 bases from V and 0 from J, leaving 17 bases between them. The CDR3 sequence is 15 residues long. Germline V gives CDR1 MGHRA, CDR2 YSYEKL. The CDR3 sequence: CASRLLALSSYEQYF. Written as DNA, the CDR3 is TGCGCCAGCCGACTCCTAGCCCTGAGCTCCTACGAGCAGTACTTC.

A single count supports this clone. The rearrangement uses TRBV6-1 and TRBJ2-3; 7 positions match TRBD2. Germline V lookup: CDR1 MNHNS, CDR2 SASEGT. J was trimmed by 4 bases and V by 7 bases; bases with no gene match: 11. This CDR3 contains 15 residues. CDR3 in DNA: TGTGCCAGCACCCTGTTTGGGGAGGGTCCAGATACGCAGTATTTT. It specifies CASTLFGEGPDTQYF.

The CDR3 here is CASSPGRQGMNIQYF. The DNA of the CDR3 is TGTGCCAGCAGTCCGGGGAGGCAGGGGATGAACATTCAGTACTTC. The rearrangement uses TRBV27 and TRBJ2-4; the D gene could be TRBD1 or TRBD2 (6 bases each). V was trimmed by 5 bases and J by 7 bases, leaving 18 bases between them. Germline V lookup: CDR1 MNHEY, CDR2 SMNVEV (reference sequence). There are 15 residues in the CDR3.

This chain joins TRBV2 and TRBJ1-1, with D maybe TRBD1 (6 bases). The CDR3 has 11 amino acids. V lost 8 bases and J 8 bases, leaving 12 bases between the germline ends. Germline loops: CDR1 SNHLY, CDR2 FYNNEI. The CDR3 bases are TGTGCCAGCGGGGGGCAGGCGGAAGCTTTCTTT. Residues: CASGGQAEAFF.

This chain uses TRBV27 with TRBJ2-2, with TRBD2 as a possible D gene (5 bases). V lost 4 bases, J lost 3 bases, and 12 bases lay in between. Germline assignment: CDR1 MNHEY and CDR2 SMNVEV (reference sequence). The CDR3 totals 15 residues. The CDR3 region is CASSSMTDYTGELFF. CDR3 DNA sequence: TGTGCCAGCAGTTCGATGACGGACTACACCGGGGAGCTGTTTTTT.

This clone was counted once. The chain employs TRBV5-1 and TRBJ1-5; a weak D match, TRBD1 (5 bases). Germline CDR1 SGHRS, CDR2 YFSETQ. V dropped 4 bases and J dropped 4 bases, with 12 bases sitting between them. The CDR3 sequence is 14 residues long. The CDR3: CASSQGTANQPQHF. The CDR3 region has the DNA TGCGCCAGCAGCCAAGGGACCGCTAATCAGCCCCAGCATTTT.

The CDR3 loop is CSVAQGAYTEAFF. The CDR3 DNA is TGCAGCGTGGCACAGGGGGCGTACACTGAAGCTTTCTTT. The V and J genes are TRBV29-1 and TRBJ1-1, with 9 bases lining up with TRBD1. In germline, CDR1 is SQVTM, CDR2 ANQGSEA. This CDR3 spans 13 amino acids. With V trimmed by 6 bases and J by 3 bases, 5 bases remained unmatched.

The chain employs TRBV5-1 and TRBJ2-7, with 9 bases lining up with TRBD2. The CDR3 totals 16 residues. In germline, CDR1 is SGHRS, CDR2 YFSETQ. The trim removed 3 bases at V and 5 bases at J, leaving 12 bases unmatched. CDR3 region: CASSSVAGVRGDEQYF. In DNA form, the CDR3 reads TGCGCCAGCAGCTCCGTAGCGGGAGTACGGGGCGACGAGCAGTACTTC.